The entry below gives a single TCR beta chain sequence along with its context. The V gene end was trimmed by 7 bases and the J gene end by 7 bases; junction bases not matched to a gene: 9. The germline CDR1 and CDR2 sequences are LNHDA and SQIVND (reference sequence). The CDR3 length is 14 residues. This sample was taken from a study of blood T cell repertoires in COVID-19. Overall study: Both acute and convalescent COVID-19 samples were obtained from the United States, Italy and Spain.

Original analysis: Estimated nucleated cell counts came from reference gene primer amplification. Clones were sequenced by immunoSEQ multiplex PCR, and TCRdb holds only the in-frame ones, with some missing. The V and J calls and clone size were taken over from that table, and D and trimming were inferred from the DNA. The table has tens of thousands of clones, 84% seen once. This rearrangement joins TRBV19 to TRBJ2-1, with 8 bases lining up with TRBD2. This sequence was found in a man between 45 and 60 years old with acute or convalescent COVID-19. Source material: peripheral blood. In nucleotides, the CDR3 is TGTGCCAGTAAAAAGCGGGAGAAGGAAAATGAGCAGTTCTTC. It codes for CASKKREKENEQFF.